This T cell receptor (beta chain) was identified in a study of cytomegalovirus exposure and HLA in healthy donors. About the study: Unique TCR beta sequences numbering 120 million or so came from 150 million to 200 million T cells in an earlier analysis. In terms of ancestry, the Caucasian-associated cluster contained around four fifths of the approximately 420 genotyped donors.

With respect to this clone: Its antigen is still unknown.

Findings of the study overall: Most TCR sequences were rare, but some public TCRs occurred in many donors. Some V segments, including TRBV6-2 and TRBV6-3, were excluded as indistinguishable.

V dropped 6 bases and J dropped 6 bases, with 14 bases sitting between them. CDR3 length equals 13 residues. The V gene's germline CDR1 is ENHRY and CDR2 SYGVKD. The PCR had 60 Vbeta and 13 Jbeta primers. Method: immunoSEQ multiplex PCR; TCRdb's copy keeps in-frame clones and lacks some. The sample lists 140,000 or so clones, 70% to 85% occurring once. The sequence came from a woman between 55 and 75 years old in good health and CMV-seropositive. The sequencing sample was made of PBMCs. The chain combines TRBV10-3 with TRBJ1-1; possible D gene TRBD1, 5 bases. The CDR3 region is CAIRGGTPAEAFF. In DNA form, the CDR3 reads TGTGCCATCAGGGGGGGGACCCCGGCTGAAGCTTTCTTT.